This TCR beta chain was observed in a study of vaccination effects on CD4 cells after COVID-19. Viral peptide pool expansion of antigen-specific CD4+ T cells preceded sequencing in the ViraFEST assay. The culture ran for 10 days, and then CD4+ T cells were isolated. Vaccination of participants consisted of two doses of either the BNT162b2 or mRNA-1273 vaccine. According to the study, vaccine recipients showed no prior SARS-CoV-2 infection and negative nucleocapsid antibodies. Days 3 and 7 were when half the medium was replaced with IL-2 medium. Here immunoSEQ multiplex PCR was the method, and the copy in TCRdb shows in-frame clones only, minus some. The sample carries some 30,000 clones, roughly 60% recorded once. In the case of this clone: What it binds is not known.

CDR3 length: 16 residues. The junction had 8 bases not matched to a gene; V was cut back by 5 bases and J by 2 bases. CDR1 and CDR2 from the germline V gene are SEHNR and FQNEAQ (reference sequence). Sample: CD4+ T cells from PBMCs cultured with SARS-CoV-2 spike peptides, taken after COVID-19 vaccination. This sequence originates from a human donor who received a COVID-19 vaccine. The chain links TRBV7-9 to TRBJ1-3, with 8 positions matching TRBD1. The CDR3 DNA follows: TGTGCCAGCAGCAATGACAGGGGAAGGCCTGGAAACACCATATATTTT. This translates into CASSNDRGRPGNTIYF.